This T cell receptor (beta chain) was sequenced in a study of CD8 T cells in Susac syndrome. Per the germline V gene, CDR1 is DFQATT and CDR2 is SNEGSKA (reference sequence). The CDR3 covers 15 residues. With 5 bases removed from V and 1 base from J, the gap between germline ends came to 17 bases. Sequencing of TCR beta drew on CD8+ and CD4+ T cells from blood. Bulk CD8+ and CD4+ cells came from magnetic negative isolation; CD8+ TEMRA by FACS. Study observations and caveats: The study admitted that it had a relatively small number of individuals in its TCR sequencing and HLA analysis.

Comment on this clonotype: Its matching antigen is unknown.

Reverse transcription used about 0.45 to 1 ug RNA and random hexamers. The authors amplified TCR beta CDR3 across 54 Vbeta and 13 Jbeta using immunoSEQ multiplex PCR. TCRdb passed the immunoSEQ multiplex PCR reads through MiXCR, listing each CDR3 protein once. The sample has some 150,000 distinct CDR3 sequences, approximately 93% seen once. This sequence was found in a human donor with multiple sclerosis. Material for sequencing was CD8+ T cells from PBMCs. J is TRBJ1-1 and V is TRBV20-1; D is perhaps TRBD1 (6 bases). The CDR3 loop is CSAPGGRGRNTEAFF. The CDR3 DNA follows: TGCAGTGCTCCCGGAGGAAGGGGGAGGAACACTGAAGCTTTCTTT.